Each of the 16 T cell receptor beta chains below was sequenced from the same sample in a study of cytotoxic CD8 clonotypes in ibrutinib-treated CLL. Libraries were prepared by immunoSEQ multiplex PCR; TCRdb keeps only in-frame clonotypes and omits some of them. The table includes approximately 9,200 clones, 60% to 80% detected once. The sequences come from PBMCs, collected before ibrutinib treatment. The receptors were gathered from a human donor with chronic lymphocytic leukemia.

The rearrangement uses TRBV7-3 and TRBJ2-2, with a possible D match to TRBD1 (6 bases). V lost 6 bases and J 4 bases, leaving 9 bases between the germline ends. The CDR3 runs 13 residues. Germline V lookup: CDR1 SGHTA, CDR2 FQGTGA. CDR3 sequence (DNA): TGTGCCAGCAGGGCAGGGGTCACCGGGGAGCTGTTTTTT. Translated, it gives CASRAGVTGELFF.

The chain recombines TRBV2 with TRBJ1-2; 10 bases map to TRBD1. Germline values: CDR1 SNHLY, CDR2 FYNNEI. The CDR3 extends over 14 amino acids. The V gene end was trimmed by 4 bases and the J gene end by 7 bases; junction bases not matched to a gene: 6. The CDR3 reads CASSGLGQGLGYTF. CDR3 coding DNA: TGTGCCAGCAGTGGGCTGGGACAGGGGCTTGGCTACACCTTC.

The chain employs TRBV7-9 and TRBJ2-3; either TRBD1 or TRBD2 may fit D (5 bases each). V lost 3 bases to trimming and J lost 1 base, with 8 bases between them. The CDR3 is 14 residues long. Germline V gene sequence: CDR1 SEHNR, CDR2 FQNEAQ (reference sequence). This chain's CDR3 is CASSLGVGTDTQYF. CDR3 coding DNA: TGTGCCAGCAGCTTGGGGGTCGGCACAGATACGCAGTATTTT.

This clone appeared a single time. Here the CDR3 DNA reads TGTGCCACCGCTGGGGGAACTGAAGCTTTCTTT. This translates into CATAGGTEAFF. V is TRBV27 and J is TRBJ1-1; possible D gene TRBD1, 5 bases. Trimming removed 10 bases at V and 5 bases at J, with 11 bases between. The length of the CDR3 is 11 residues. CDR1 and CDR2 (germline): MNHEY, SMNVEV (reference sequence).

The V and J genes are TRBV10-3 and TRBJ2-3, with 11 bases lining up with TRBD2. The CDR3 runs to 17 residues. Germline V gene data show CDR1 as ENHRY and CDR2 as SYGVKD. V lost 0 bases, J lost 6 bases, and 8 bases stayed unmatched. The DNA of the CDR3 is TGTGCCATCAGTGAGTCCCGACTAGCGGGAAGCCCCGATACGCAGTATTTT. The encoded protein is CAISESRLAGSPDTQYF.

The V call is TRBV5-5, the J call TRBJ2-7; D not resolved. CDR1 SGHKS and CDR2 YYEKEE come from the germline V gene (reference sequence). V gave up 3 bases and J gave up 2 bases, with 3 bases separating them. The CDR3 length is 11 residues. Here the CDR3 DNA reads TGTGCCAGCAGCTCGGCCTACGAGCAGTACTTC. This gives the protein CASSSAYEQYF.

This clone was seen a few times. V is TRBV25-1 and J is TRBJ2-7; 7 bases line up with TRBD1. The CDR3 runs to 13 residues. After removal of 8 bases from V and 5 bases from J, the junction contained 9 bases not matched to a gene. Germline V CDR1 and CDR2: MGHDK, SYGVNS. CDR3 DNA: TGTGCCAGCTCCCAGGGGGATTTTAACGAGCAGTACTTC. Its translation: CASSQGDFNEQYF.

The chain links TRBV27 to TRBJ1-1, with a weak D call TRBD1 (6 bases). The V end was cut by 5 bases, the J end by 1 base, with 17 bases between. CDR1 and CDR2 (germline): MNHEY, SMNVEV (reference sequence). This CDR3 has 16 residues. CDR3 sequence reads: CASSDGGGHPNTEAFF. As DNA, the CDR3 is TGTGCCAGCAGTGACGGAGGGGGACACCCGAACACTGAAGCTTTCTTT.

The DNA of the CDR3 is TGTGCCAGCAGCTTTGCAGGGAACACTGAAGCTTTCTTT. Translation: CASSFAGNTEAFF. The chain carries TRBV7-3 and TRBJ1-1, with D unresolved. Trimming shortened V by 3 bases and J by 1 base, and 6 bases separated the two germline ends. This CDR3 comprises 13 residues. In germline, CDR1 is SGHTA, CDR2 FQGTGA.

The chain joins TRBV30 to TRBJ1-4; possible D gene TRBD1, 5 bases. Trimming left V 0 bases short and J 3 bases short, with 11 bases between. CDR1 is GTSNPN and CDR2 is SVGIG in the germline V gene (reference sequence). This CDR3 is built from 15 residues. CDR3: CAWSVLGGSNEKLFF. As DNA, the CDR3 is TGTGCCTGGAGTGTACTGGGGGGGTCTAATGAAAAACTGTTTTTT.

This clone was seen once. The CDR3 DNA follows: TGTGCCAGCAGTTTATACACTAGAGCTGAAGCTTTCTTT. Its protein is CASSLYTRAEAFF. This sequence joins TRBV27 and TRBJ1-1; D ambiguous. The CDR3 is 13 amino acids. Looked up from germline, CDR1 is MNHEY and CDR2 is SMNVEV (reference sequence). The ends were cut back, 1 base at V and 6 bases at J, with 9 bases in the middle.

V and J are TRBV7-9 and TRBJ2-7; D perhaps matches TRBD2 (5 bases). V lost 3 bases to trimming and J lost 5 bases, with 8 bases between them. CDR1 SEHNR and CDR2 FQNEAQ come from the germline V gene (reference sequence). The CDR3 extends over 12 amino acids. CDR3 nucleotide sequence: TGTGCCAGCAGCTTGATGCGGGACGAGCAGTACTTC. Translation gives CASSLMRDEQYF.

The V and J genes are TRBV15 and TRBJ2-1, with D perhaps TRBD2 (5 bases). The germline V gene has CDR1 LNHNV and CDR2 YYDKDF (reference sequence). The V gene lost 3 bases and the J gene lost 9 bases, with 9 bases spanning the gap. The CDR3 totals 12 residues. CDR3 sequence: CATSSIGSEQFF. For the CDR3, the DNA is TGTGCCACCAGCAGTATTGGGAGTGAGCAGTTCTTC.

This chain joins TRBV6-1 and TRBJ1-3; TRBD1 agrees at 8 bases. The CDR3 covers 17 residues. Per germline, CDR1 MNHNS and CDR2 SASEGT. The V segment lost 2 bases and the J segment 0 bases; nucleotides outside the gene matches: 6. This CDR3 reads CASSELARGPSGNTIYF. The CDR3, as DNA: TGTGCCAGCAGTGAACTGGCCAGGGGGCCCTCTGGAAACACCATATATTTT.

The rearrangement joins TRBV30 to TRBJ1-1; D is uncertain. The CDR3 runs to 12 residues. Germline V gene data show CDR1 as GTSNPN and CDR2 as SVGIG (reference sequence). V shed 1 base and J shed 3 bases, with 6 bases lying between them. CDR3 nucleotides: TGTGCCTGGAGTGAGGGATACACTGAAGCTTTCTTT. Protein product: CAWSEGYTEAFF.

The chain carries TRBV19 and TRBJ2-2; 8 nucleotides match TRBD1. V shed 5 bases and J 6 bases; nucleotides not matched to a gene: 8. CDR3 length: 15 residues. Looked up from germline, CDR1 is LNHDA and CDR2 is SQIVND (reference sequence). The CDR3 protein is CASSERTGWPGELFF. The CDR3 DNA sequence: TGTGCCAGTAGTGAGAGGACAGGGTGGCCCGGGGAGCTGTTTTTT.